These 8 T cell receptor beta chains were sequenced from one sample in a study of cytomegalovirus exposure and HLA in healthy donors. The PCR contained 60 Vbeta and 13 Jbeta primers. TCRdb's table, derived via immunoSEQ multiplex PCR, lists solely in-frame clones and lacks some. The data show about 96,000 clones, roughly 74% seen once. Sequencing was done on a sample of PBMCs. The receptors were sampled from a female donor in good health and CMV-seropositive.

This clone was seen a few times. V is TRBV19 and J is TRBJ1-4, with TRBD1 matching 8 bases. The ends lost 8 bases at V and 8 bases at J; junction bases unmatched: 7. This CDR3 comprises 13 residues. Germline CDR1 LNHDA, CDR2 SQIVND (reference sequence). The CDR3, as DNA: TGTGCCAGTTCCGGACAGGGCCTCGAAAAACTGTTTTTT. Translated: CASSGQGLEKLFF.

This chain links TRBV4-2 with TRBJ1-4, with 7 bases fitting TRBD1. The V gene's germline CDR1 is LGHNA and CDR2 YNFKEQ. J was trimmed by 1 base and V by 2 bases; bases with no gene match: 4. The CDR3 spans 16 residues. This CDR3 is CASSQPGQQTNEKLFF. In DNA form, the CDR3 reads TGTGCCAGCAGCCAACCGGGACAGCAAACTAATGAAAAACTGTTTTTT.

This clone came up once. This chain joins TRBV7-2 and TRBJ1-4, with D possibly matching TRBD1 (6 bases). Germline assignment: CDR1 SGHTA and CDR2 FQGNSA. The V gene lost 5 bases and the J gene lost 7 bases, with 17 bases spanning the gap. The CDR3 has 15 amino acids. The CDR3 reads CASSPREGEGEKLFF. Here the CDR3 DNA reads TGTGCCAGCAGCCCCCGGGAGGGGGAGGGTGAAAAACTGTTTTTT.

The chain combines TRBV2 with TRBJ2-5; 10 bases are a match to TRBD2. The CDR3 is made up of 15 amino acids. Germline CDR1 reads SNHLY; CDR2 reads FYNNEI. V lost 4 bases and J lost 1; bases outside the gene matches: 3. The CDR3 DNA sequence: TGTGCCAGCAGTGCCTCTAGCGGGAGCCAAGAGACCCAGTACTTC. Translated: CASSASSGSQETQYF.

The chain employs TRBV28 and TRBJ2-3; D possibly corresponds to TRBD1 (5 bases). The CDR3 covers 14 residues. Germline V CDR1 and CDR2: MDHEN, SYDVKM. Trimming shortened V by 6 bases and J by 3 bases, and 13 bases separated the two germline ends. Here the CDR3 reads CASSWGTRTDTQYF. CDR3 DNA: TGTGCCAGCAGCTGGGGCACCAGGACAGATACGCAGTATTTT.

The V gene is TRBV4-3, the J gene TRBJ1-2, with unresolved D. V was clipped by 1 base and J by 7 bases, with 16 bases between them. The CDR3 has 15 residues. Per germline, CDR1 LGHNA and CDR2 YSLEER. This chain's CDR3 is CASSQVRLHATGYTF. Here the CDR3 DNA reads TGCGCCAGCAGCCAAGTGAGGCTCCACGCTACTGGCTACACCTTC.

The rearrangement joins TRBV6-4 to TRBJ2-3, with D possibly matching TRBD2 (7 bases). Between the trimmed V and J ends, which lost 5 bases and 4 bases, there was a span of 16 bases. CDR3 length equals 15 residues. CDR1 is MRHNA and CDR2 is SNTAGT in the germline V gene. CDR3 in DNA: TGTGCCAGCAGTTCTAGCGGAGGGGGGGCAGATACGCAGTATTTT. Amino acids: CASSSSGGGADTQYF.

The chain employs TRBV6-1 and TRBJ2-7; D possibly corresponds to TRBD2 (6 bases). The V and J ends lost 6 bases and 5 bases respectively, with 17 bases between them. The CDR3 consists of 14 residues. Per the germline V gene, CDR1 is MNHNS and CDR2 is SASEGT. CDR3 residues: CASSDWGVGNEQYF. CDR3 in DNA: TGTGCCAGCAGCGATTGGGGGGTGGGAAACGAGCAGTACTTC.